A single sample is the source of the 8 T cell receptor beta chains below, sequenced in a study of Ad26.COV2.S vaccination and SARS-CoV-2 variants. Specified treatment: approximately 18 received Ad26.COV2.S at low or high dose, single or two shots; about 5 received placebo; per-sample allocation not given. Day 63 after the first vaccine or placebo injection was the time point for sampling. Data came from immunoSEQ multiplex PCR; TCRdb stores just in-frame clones and leaves some out. The table includes about 330,000 clones, roughly 90% detected once. Here the sequenced sample was peripheral blood, taken in a trial of Ad26.COV2.S vaccine versus placebo. Receptors originate from a person aged 18-60 years who received the Ad26.COV2.S COVID-19 vaccine or a placebo.

This chain joins TRBV24-1 and TRBJ1-2; 8 positions match TRBD1. CDR3 length equals 13 residues. J lost 7 bases, V lost 4 bases, and 4 bases had no gene match. The germline V gene encodes CDR1 KGHDR and CDR2 SFDVKD. DNA for the CDR3: TGTGCCACCAGTGACCGCGACAGGGGTGGCTACACCTTC. Translating it yields CATSDRDRGGYTF.

V is TRBV19 and J is TRBJ2-7, with D unclear. The germline gives CDR1 LNHDA, CDR2 SQIVND (reference sequence). This CDR3 comprises 12 residues. Trimming left V 5 bases short and J 8 bases short, with 13 bases between. The CDR3 here is CASSPLGDQQYF. The CDR3 nucleotides read TGTGCCAGTAGTCCTCTCGGCGACCAGCAGTACTTC. Complete variable domain (other parts from reference TRBV19 and TRBJ2-7): DGGITQSPKYLFRKEGQNVTLSCEQNLNHDAMYWYRQDPGQGLRLIYYSQIVNDFQKGDIAEGYSVSREKKESFPLTVTSAQKNPTAFYLCASSPLGDQQYFGPGTRLTVT.

The chain carries TRBV5-1 and TRBJ1-5, with D possibly being TRBD1 (6 bases). This CDR3 is built from 15 residues. V was shortened by 10 bases and J by 5 bases, with 22 bases between the two germline ends. Per the germline V gene, CDR1 is SGHRS and CDR2 is YFSETQ. The CDR3 here is CASGGGGPKDQPQHF. In DNA form, the CDR3 reads TGCGCCTCTGGGGGCGGGGGCCCCAAGGATCAGCCCCAGCATTTT.

J is TRBJ2-7 and V is TRBV5-6, with D possibly matching TRBD1 (5 bases). V lost 6 bases, J lost 1 base, and 8 bases lay in between. CDR3 length: 12 residues. Germline V gives CDR1 SGHDT, CDR2 YYEEEE. The CDR3 loop is CASTAGSYEQYF. For the CDR3, the DNA is TGTGCCAGCACGGCAGGGTCCTACGAGCAGTACTTC.

The gene calls are TRBV7-9 and TRBJ2-1, with TRBD1 matching over 7 bases. V trimming: 5 bases; J trimming: 0 bases; junction bases outside the gene matches: 10. From germline, CDR1 is SEHNR and CDR2 FQNEAQ (reference sequence). This CDR3 is built from 17 residues. CDR3 amino acids: CASSGTGTASSYNEQFF. CDR3 in DNA: TGTGCCAGCAGCGGGACCGGGACAGCTAGCTCCTACAATGAGCAGTTCTTC.

This rearrangement joins TRBV11-3 to TRBJ1-6; unclear D gene. V was shortened by 5 bases and J by 9 bases, with 11 bases between the two germline ends. Germline lookup yields CDR1 SGHNT and CDR2 YENEEA. CDR3 length: 13 residues. The DNA of the CDR3 is TGTGCCAGCAGCCGGACTACCTCTTCACCCCTCCACTTT. As protein: CASSRTTSSPLHF.

The chain links TRBV5-4 to TRBJ2-2; D is possibly TRBD1 (6 bases). V was cut by 0 bases and J by 5 bases, with 11 bases left in between. This CDR3 comprises 15 residues. From germline, CDR1 is SGHNT and CDR2 YYREEE (reference sequence). CDR3 region: CASSLEGVGTGELFF. The CDR3 DNA reads TGTGCCAGCAGCTTGGAGGGGGTCGGAACCGGGGAGCTGTTTTTT.

The CDR3 DNA follows: TGCAGCGTTCTCGAGATGACGAACCTCCACTTT. As protein: CSVLEMTNLHF. The chain combines TRBV29-1 with TRBJ1-6; D ambiguous. This CDR3 is built from 11 residues. The germline V gene has CDR1 SQVTM and CDR2 ANQGSEA. V lost 5 bases, J lost 15 bases, and 14 bases lay in between.